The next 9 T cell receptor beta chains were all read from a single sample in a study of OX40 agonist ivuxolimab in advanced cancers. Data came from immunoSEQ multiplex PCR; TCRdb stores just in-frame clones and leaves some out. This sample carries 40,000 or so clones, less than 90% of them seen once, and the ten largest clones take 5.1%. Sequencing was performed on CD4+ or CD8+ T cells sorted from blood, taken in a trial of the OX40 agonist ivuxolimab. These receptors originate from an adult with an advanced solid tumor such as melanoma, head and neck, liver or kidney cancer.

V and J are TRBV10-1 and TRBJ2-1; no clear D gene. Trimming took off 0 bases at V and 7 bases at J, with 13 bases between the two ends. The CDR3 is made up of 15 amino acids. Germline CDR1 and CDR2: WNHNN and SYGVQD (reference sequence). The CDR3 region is CASSESFGVGNEQFF. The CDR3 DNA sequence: TGCGCCAGCAGTGAGTCGTTCGGCGTGGGGAATGAGCAGTTCTTC.

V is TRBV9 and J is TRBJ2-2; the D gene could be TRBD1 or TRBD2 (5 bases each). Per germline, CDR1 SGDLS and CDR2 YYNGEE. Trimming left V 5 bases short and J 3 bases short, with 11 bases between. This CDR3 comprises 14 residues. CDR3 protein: CASRGQGDTGELFF. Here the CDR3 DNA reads TGTGCCAGCAGGGGGCAGGGAGACACCGGGGAGCTGTTTTTT.

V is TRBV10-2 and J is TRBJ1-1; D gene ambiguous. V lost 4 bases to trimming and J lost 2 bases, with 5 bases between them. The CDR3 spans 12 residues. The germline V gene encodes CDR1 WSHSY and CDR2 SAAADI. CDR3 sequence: CASSGLNTEAFF. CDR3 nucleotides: TGCGCCAGCAGTGGACTAAACACTGAAGCTTTCTTT.

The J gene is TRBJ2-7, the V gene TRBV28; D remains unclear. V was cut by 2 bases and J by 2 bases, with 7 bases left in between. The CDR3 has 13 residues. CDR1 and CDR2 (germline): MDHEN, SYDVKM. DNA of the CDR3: TGTGCCAGCAGTTTAGGGAATCCCTACGAGCAGTACTTC. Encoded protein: CASSLGNPYEQYF.

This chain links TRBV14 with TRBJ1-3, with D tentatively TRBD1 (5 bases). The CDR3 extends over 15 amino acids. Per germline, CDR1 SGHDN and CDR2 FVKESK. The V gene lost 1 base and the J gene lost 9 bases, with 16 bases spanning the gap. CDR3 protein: CASSQGRELGGTIYF. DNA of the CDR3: TGTGCCAGCAGCCAAGGGCGGGAGCTCGGGGGCACCATATATTTT.

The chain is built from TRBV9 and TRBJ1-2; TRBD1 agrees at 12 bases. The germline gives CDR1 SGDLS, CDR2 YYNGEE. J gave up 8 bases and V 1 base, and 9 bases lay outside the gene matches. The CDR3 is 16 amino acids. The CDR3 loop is CASSVRVGQGAGGYTF. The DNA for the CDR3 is TGTGCCAGCAGCGTACGAGTGGGACAGGGGGCTGGAGGCTACACCTTC.

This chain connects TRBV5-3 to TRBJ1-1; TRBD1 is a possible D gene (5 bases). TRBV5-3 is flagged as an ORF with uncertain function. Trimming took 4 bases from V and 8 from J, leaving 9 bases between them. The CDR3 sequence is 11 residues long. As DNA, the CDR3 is TGTGCCAGAAGCGGCGGGGGGGAAGCTTTCTTT. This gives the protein CARSGGGEAFF.

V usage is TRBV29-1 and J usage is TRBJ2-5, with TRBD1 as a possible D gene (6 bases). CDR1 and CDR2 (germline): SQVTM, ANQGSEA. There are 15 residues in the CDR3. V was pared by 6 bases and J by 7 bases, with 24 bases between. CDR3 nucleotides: TGCAGCGTCACCTCATACAGGGAGTCCCGCGCGACCCAGTACTTC. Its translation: CSVTSYRESRATQYF.

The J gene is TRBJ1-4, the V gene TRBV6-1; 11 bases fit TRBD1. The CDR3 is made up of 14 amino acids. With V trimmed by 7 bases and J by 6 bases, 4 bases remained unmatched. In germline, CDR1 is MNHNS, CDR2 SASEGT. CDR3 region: CASTRTGGDEKLFF. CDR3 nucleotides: TGTGCCAGCACCAGGACAGGGGGCGATGAAAAACTGTTTTTT.